The 12 T cell receptor beta chains presented below share a single source sample, sequenced in a study of shared clonotypes between healthy human individuals. The protocol was immunoSEQ multiplex PCR, while the TCRdb copy is restricted to in-frame clones and leaves out a portion. This table has about 980,000 clones, roughly 72% appearing once. The source material was memory CD4+ T cells sorted from blood. As to subset: CD45RA-negative fraction. The source is a man between 18 and 35 years old in good health.

The rearrangement joins TRBV2 to TRBJ2-1, with D possibly TRBD2 on 6 matching bases. CDR3 size: 12 residues. Trimming cost V 4 bases and J 6 bases, with 7 bases left between them. CDR1 and CDR2 from the germline V gene are SNHLY and FYNNEI. CDR3 sequence (DNA): TGTGCCAGCAGTGTGGGGGGCAATGAGCAGTTCTTC. Protein: CASSVGGNEQFF.

The V call is TRBV4-2, the J call TRBJ1-5; a possible D gene is TRBD1 (6 bases). There are 16 residues in the CDR3. Germline values: CDR1 LGHNA, CDR2 YNFKEQ. V lost 3 bases to trimming and J lost 0 bases, with 12 bases between them. CDR3 amino acids: CASSQTTGYSNQPQHF. The DNA of the CDR3 is TGTGCCAGCAGCCAGACGACAGGATATAGCAATCAGCCCCAGCATTTT.

The chain uses TRBV11-2 and TRBJ2-1; the D gene is possibly TRBD2 (6 bases). Germline V gene sequence: CDR1 SGHAT, CDR2 FQNNGV. Trimming took 4 bases from V and 0 from J, leaving 10 bases between them. The CDR3 runs to 15 residues. CDR3 nucleotides: TGTGCCAGCAGCTCACCGACTAGCTCCTACAATGAGCAGTTCTTC. It is translated as CASSSPTSSYNEQFF.

For this clone: A clone one base away is much larger, so this may be a read error. The rearrangement links TRBV7-2 to TRBJ2-1; 11 bases fit TRBD2. CDR3 size: 14 residues. The germline V gene has CDR1 SGHTA and CDR2 FQGNSA. V lost 4 bases to trimming and J lost 7 bases; unmatched junction nucleotides: 3. This CDR3 is CASSSRTSGNEQFF. DNA of the CDR3: TGTGCCAGCAGCTCCCGGACTAGCGGGAATGAGCAGTTCTTC.

This chain's CDR3 is CAIWSATDTQYF. The DNA for the CDR3 is TGTGCCATCTGGAGTGCCACAGATACGCAGTATTTT. The chain combines TRBV10-3 with TRBJ2-3, with no clear D. Germline V gene data show CDR1 as ENHRY and CDR2 as SYGVKD. Trimming shortened V by 8 bases and J by 2 bases, and 8 bases separated the two germline ends. The CDR3 spans 12 residues.

V gene TRBV11-2 combines with J gene TRBJ2-7; the match to TRBD2 covers 10 bases. This CDR3 contains 16 residues. Looked up from germline, CDR1 is SGHAT and CDR2 is FQNNGV. Unmatched junction bases numbered 14, after V lost 6 bases and J lost 6 bases. The CDR3 here is CASSRPASGSRVEQYF. In nucleotides, the CDR3 is TGTGCCAGCAGTCGGCCCGCTAGCGGGAGTCGTGTCGAGCAGTACTTC.

The chain combines TRBV7-2 with TRBJ2-5; 7 nucleotides match TRBD1. The germline CDR1 and CDR2 sequences are SGHTA and FQGNSA. Trimming at V came to 3 bases and at J to 5 bases, leaving 6 bases not matched to a gene. CDR3 length equals 14 residues. CDR3 residues: CASSLRGRIETQYF. DNA of the CDR3: TGTGCCAGCAGCTTGAGGGGGCGTATCGAGACCCAGTACTTC.

The V gene is TRBV7-9, the J gene TRBJ2-1; the D gene is possibly TRBD2 (6 bases). Germline-derived CDR1 and CDR2 are SEHNR and FQNEAQ (reference sequence). This CDR3 contains 15 residues. Trimming removed 1 base from V and 4 bases from J, with 11 bases in between. Here the CDR3 reads CASSLGFSGYNEQFF. CDR3 in DNA: TGTGCCAGCAGCTTAGGGTTTAGCGGATACAATGAGCAGTTCTTC.

This chain links TRBV5-1 with TRBJ2-2, with 10 bases identical to TRBD1. Germline V gene data show CDR1 as SGHRS and CDR2 as YFSETQ. The length of the CDR3 is 15 residues. V trimming: 4 bases; J trimming: 6 bases; junction bases outside the gene matches: 6. CDR3 sequence (DNA): TGCGCCAGCAGCCCAGGGACAGGGGTTGCCGGGGAGCTGTTTTTT. Its protein product is CASSPGTGVAGELFF.

The V and J genes are TRBV18 and TRBJ2-2; 8 bases fit TRBD1. CDR1 and CDR2 (germline): KGHSH, LQKENI. The ends lost 4 bases at V and 6 bases at J; junction bases unmatched: 10. The CDR3 contains 16 residues. CDR3 coding DNA: TGTGCCAGCTCACGGCCAGACAGGGGAAAGGCCGGGGAGCTGTTTTTT. Translation gives CASSRPDRGKAGELFF. Based on the CDR3 plus reference TRBV18 and TRBJ2-2, the full variable domain is NAGVMQNPRHLVRRRGQEARLRCSPMKGHSHVYWYRQLPEEGLKFMVYLQKENIIDESGMPKERFSAEFPKEGPSILRIQQVVRGDSAAYFCASSRPDRGKAGELFFGEGSRLTVL.

The chain uses TRBV6-1 and TRBJ2-7; 9 bases match TRBD1. V was pared by 4 bases and J by 0 bases, with 4 bases of the junction left unmatched. CDR1 and CDR2 from the germline V gene are MNHNS and SASEGT. The CDR3 loop spans 15 amino acids. The CDR3 DNA reads TGTGCCAGCAGTGGAGGACAGGGGCCCTCCTACGAGCAGTACTTC. Its translation is CASSGGQGPSYEQYF.

This clone was observed a few times. The V gene is TRBV11-3, the J gene TRBJ1-2, with TRBD1 matching 7 bases. The CDR3 is made up of 16 amino acids. J gave up 3 bases and V 8 bases, and 15 bases lay outside the gene matches. Germline V lookup: CDR1 SGHNT, CDR2 YENEEA. CDR3 in DNA: TGTGCCAGCCACTCCAGGGGGGTGGTGCGGGACTATGGCTACACCTTC. Amino acids: CASHSRGVVRDYGYTF. The full variable domain, with the rest looked up from reference TRBV11-3 and TRBJ1-2, is EAGVVQSPRYKIIEKKQPVAFWCNPISGHNTLYWYLQNLGQGPELLIRYENEEAVDDSQLPKDRFSAERLKGVDSTLKIQPAELGDSAVYLCASHSRGVVRDYGYTFGSGTRLTVV.